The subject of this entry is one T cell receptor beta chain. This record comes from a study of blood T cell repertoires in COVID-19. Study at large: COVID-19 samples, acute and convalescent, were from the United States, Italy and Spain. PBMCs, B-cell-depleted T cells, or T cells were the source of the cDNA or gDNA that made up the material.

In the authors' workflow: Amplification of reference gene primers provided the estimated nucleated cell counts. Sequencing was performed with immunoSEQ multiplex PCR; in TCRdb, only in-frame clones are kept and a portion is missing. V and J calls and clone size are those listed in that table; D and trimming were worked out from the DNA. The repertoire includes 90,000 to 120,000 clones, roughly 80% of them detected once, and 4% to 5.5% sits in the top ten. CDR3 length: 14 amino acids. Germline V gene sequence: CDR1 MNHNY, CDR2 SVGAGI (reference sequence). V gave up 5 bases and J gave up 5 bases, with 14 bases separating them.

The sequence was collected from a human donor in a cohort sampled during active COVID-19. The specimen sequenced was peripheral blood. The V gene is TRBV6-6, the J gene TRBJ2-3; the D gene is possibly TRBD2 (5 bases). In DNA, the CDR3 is TGTGCCAGCAGTCGCCCCGGAGGTCTAGATACGCAGTATTTT. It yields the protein CASSRPGGLDTQYF.